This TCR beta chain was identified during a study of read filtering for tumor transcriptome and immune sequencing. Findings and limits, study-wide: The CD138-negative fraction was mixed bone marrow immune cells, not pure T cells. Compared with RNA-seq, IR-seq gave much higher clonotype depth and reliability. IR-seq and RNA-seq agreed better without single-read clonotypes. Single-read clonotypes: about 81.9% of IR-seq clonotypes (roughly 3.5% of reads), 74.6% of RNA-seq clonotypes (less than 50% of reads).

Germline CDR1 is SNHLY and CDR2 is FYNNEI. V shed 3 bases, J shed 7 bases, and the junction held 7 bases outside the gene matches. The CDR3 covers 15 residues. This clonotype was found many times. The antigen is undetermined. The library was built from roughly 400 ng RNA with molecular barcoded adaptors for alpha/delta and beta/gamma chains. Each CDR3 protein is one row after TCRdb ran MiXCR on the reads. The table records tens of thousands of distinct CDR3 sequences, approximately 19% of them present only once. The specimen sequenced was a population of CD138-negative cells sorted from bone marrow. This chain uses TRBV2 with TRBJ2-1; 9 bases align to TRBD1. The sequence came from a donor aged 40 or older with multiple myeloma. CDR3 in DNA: TGTGCCAGCAGTGAGTTACAGGGGGCCTGGAATGAGCAGTTCTTC. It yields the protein CASSELQGAWNEQFF.